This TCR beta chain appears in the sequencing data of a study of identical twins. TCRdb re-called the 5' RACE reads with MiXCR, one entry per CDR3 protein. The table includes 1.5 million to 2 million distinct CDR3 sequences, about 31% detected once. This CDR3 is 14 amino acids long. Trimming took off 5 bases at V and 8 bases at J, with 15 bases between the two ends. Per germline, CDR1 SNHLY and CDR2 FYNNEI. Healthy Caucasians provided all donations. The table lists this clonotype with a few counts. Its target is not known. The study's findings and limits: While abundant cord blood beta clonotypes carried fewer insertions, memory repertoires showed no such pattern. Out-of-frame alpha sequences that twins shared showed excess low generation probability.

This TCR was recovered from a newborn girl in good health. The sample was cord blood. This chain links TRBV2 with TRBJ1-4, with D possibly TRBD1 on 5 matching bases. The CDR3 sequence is CASSPDNGGEKLFF. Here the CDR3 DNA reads TGTGCCAGCAGTCCGGACAACGGAGGCGAAAAACTGTTTTTT. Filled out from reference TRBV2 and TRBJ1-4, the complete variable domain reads EPEVTQTPSHQVTQMGQEVILRCVPISNHLYFYWYRQILGQKVEFLVSFYNNEISEKSEIFDDQFSVERPDGSNFTLKIRSTKLEDSAMYFCASSPDNGGEKLFFGSGTQLSVL.